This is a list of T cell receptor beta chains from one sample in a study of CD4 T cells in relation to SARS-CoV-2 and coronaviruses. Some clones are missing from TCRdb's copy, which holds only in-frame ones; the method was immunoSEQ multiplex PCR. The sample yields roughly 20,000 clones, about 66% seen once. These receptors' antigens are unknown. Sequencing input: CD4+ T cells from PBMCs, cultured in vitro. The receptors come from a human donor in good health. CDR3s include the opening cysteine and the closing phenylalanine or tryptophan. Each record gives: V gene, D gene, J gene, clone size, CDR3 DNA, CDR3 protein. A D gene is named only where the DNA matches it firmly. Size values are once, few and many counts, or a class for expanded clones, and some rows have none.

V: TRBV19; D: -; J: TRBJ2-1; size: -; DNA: TGTGCCAGTAGTATAGCGACAGACAATGAGCAGTTCTTC; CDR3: CASSIATDNEQFF
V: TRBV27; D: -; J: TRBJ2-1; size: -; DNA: TGTGCCAGCACCCCTTTAGGTTCCTACAATGAGCAGTTCTTC; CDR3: CASTPLGSYNEQFF
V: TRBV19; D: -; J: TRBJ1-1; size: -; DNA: TGTGCCAGTAGTAACTTCGCGGGCCCGGGGATGAACACTGAAGCTTTCTTT; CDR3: CASSNFAGPGMNTEAFF
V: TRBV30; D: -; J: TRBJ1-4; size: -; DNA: TGTGCCTGGAGTGAGGATCTTAATGAAAAACTGTTTTTT; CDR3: CAWSEDLNEKLFF
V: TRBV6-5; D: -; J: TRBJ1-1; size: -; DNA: TGTGCCAGCAGGTTTGGGTGGGTGAACACTGAAGCTTTCTTT; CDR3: CASRFGWVNTEAFF
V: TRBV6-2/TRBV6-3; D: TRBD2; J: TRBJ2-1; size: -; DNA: TGTGCCAGCAGTTACTCCTTAGGGCGGGAGGGCCAAGACAATGAGCAGTTCTTC; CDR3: CASSYSLGREGQDNEQFF
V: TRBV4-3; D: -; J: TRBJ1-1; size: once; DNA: TGCGCCAGCGGGGGGGGTATGAGCACTGAAGCTTTCTTT; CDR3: CASGGGMSTEAFF
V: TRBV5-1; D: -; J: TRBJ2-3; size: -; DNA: TGCGCCAGCAGCCCTAGGGGGGGCACAGATACGCAGTATTTT; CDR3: CASSPRGGTDTQYF
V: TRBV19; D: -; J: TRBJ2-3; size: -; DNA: TGTGCCAGTAGTTCCACAACTAGCACAGATACGCAGTATTTT; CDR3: CASSSTTSTDTQYF
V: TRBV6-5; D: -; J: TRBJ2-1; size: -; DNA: TGTGCCAGCAGACGGGACTCTGAGCAGTTCTTC; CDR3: CASRRDSEQFF
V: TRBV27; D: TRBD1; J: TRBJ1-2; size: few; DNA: TGTGCCAGCAGCTTACAGGGGCTCTATGGCTACACCTTC; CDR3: CASSLQGLYGYTF
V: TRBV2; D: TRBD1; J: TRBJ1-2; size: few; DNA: TGTGCCAGCAGCCCAATGACAGGGGCCCCTTTCTATGGCTACACCTTC; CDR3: CASSPMTGAPFYGYTF
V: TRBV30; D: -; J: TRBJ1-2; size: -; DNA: TGTGCCTGGAGTGTACAGCCGGGGATCCTTCGAGGCTGCACCTTC; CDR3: CAWSVQPGILRGCTF
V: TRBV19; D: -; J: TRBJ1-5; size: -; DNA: TGTGCCAGTAGTATTGGCGGGGGCAGGGTCAATCAGCCCCAGCATTTT; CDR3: CASSIGGGRVNQPQHF
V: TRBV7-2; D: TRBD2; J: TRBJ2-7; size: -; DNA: TGTGCCAGCAGCTTGGTTAGCGGGGGGGGTGGCGAGCAGTACTTC; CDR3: CASSLVSGGGGEQYF
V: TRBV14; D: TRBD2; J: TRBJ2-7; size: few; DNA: TGTGCCAGCAGCCAAGGGGGACTAGCGGGGCTCTACGAGCAGTACTTC; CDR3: CASSQGGLAGLYEQYF
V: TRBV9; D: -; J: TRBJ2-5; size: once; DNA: TGTGCCAGCAGCGACTCTAGCGCAGAGACCCAGTACTTC; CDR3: CASSDSSAETQYF
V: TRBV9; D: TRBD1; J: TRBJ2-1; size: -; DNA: TGTGCCAGCAGCTCGACGGGACAGGGGGCGGGTAAGCAGTTCTTC; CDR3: CASSSTGQGAGKQFF
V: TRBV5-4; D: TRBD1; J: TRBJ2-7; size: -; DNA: TGTGCCAGCAGCCTGGACAGGCAAAGCTCCTACGAGCAGTACTTC; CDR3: CASSLDRQSSYEQYF
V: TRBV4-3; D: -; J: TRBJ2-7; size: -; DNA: TGCGCCAGCAGCCAAGATCTTCAGGGTTCCGAGCAGTACTTC; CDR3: CASSQDLQGSEQYF
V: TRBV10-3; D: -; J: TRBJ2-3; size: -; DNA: TGTGCCATCAGTGAAATTTCCACAGATACGCAGTATTTT; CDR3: CAISEISTDTQYF
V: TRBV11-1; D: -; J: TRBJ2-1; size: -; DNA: TGTGCCAGCAGCTTAGCGTTGGAGGTTGAGCAGTTCTTC; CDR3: CASSLALEVEQFF
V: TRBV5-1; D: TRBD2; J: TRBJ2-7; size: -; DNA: TGCGCCAGCAAGATTCTGAGCGGGAGCTACGAGCAGTACTTC; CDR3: CASKILSGSYEQYF
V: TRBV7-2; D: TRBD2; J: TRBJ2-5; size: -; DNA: TGTGCCAGCAGCTTAGCGCCAGCGGGGGGGCAAGAGACCCAGTACTTC; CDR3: CASSLAPAGGQETQYF
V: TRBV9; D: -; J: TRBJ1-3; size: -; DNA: TGTGCCAGCAGCCCAGCCCCTGCCTCTGGAAACACCATATATTTT; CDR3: CASSPAPASGNTIYF
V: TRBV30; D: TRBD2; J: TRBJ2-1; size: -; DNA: TGTGCCTGGACTAGATTAGCGGGAGTCGGTAATGAGCAGTTCTTC; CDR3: CAWTRLAGVGNEQFF
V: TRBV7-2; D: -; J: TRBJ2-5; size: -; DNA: TGTGCCAGCAGCTTAGCGCGCAGGGGCGAGACCCAGTACTTC; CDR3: CASSLARRGETQYF
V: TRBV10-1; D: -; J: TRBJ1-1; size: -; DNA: TGCGCCAGGGACGGGGCTTTCTTT; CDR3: CARDGAFF
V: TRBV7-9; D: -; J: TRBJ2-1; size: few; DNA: TGTGCCAGCAGTTGGAGCTACAATGAGCAGTTCTTC; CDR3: CASSWSYNEQFF
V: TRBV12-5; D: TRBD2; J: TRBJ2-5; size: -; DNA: TGTGCTAGTGGACGCGGGACTAGCGAAGAGACCCAGTACTTC; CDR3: CASGRGTSEETQYF
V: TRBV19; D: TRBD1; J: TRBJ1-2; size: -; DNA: TGTGCCAGTAGCAAACCGGGACAGATCAATTCTAACTATGGCTACACCTTC; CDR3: CASSKPGQINSNYGYTF
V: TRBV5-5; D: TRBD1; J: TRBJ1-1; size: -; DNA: TGTGCCAGCAGGAAACAGGGGGCGCGTGCTGAAGCTTTCTTT; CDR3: CASRKQGARAEAFF
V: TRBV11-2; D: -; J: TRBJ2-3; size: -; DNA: TGTGCCAGCAGTTACAAGGGATCGGCAGATACGCAGTATTTT; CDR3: CASSYKGSADTQYF
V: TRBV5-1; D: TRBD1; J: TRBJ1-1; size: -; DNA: TGCGCCAGCAGCTTACGGACAGGGGCTAGTCGGGCTGAAGCTTTCTTT; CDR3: CASSLRTGASRAEAFF
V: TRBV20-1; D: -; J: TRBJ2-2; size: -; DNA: TGCAGTGCTAGTTATGGGTTGGGGAGGAACACCGGGGAGCTGTTTTTT; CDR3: CSASYGLGRNTGELFF
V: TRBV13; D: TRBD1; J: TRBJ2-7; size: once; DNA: TGTGCCAGCAGCAGGCGGACAGGGGAGCAGTACTTC; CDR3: CASSRRTGEQYF
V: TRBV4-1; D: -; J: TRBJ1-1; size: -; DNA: TGCGCCAGCAGCCAAGAGTGGGAGAACACTGAAGCTTTCTTT; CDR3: CASSQEWENTEAFF
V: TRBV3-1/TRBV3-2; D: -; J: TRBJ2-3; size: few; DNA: TGTGCCAGCAGTTACGGCGGGTACACAGATACGCAGTATTTT; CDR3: CASSYGGYTDTQYF
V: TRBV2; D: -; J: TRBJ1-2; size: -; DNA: TGTGCCAGCAGTGAACGGAGTGGCTACACCTTC; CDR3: CASSERSGYTF
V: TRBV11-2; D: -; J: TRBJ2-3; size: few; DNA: TGTGCCAGCAGCTTAGGGCTAAGGTCGGCAGATACGCAGTATTTT; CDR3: CASSLGLRSADTQYF
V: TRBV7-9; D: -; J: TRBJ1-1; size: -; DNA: TGTGCCAGCAGCTTAGGGACACCGATTGGGAACACTGAAGCTTTCTTT; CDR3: CASSLGTPIGNTEAFF
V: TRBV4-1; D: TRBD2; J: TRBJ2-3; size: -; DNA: TGCGCCAGCAGCCAAGAGAGCGGGCGGGGGGTTTCGGATACGCAGTATTTT; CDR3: CASSQESGRGVSDTQYF